This T cell receptor (beta chain) was sequenced during a study of regulatory T cells in long-lasting Graves disease. The time point denotes: newly diagnosed GD, antithyroid drugs for less than 3 months. PBMC-extracted RNA yielded the TCR library. This clonotype was detected many times. Arm-PCR of CDR3 regions and iRepertoire HTBI primers were used to build TCR beta libraries. One entry per CDR3 protein, called by TCRdb with MiXCR from the multiplex PCR reads. The profile covers some 220,000 distinct CDR3 sequences, with approximately 19% appearing a single time and about 12% taken by the ten largest. These records were also assigned to another study, of T cells in Graves' hyperthyroidism and ophthalmopathy.

The starting material was peripheral blood mononuclear cells (PBMCs), obtained at new diagnosis, from a patient treated with antithyroid drugs. This sequence originates from a woman under 40 with Graves disease.

CDR3 nucleotide sequence: TGCGCCAGCAGCCATAGTGGCTTCTATGGCTACACCTTC. Its protein product is CASSHSGFYGYTF. V usage is TRBV5-1 and J usage is TRBJ1-2; D is unresolved. V was shortened by 4 bases and J by 4 bases, with 11 bases between the two germline ends. CDR3 length: 13 residues. The germline V gene has CDR1 SGHRS and CDR2 YFSETQ. Together with reference TRBV5-1 and TRBJ1-2, the CDR3 gives the full variable domain: KAGVTQTPRYLIKTRGQQVTLSCSPISGHRSVSWYQQTPGQGLQFLFEYFSETQRNKGNFPGRFSGRQFSNSRSEMNVSTLELGDSALYLCASSHSGFYGYTFGSGTRLTVV.